A single sample gave rise to the 19 T cell receptor beta chains below, sequenced in a study of neoadjuvant anti-PD-1 for oral cavity cancer. Indicated time point: after neoadjuvant nivolumab, at surgical resection. TCRdb's copy holds only in-frame clones and misses some; the assay was immunoSEQ multiplex PCR. The sample carries over 65,000 clones, about 88% recorded once. Material: PBMCs, obtained after nivolumab (anti-PD-1) treatment. All receptors derive from a person between 40 and 85 years old with oral cavity squamous cell carcinoma.

This rearrangement joins TRBV6-5 to TRBJ1-1; D might be TRBD1 (6 bases). The CDR3 is 15 residues long. The V gene's germline CDR1 is MNHEY and CDR2 SVGAGI. V was clipped by 5 bases and J by 0 bases, with 13 bases between them. In DNA, the CDR3 is TGTGCCAGCAGTCCTCGATGGACAGTGAACACTGAAGCTTTCTTT. Protein: CASSPRWTVNTEAFF.

CDR3 in amino acids: CASSLTPLAGEGNEQYF. Written as DNA, the CDR3 is TGTGCCAGCAGCTTAACCCCACTAGCGGGCGAAGGCAACGAGCAGTACTTC. This chain joins TRBV11-2 and TRBJ2-7, with TRBD2 matching 9 bases. Trimming took 2 bases from V and 5 from J; bases not matched to a gene: 13. The CDR3 consists of 17 residues. Germline CDR1 and CDR2: SGHAT and FQNNGV.

V is TRBV5-1 and J is TRBJ1-1; possible D gene TRBD1, 5 bases. V was pared by 2 bases and J by 1 base, with 15 bases between. The CDR3 length is 16 residues. Germline loops: CDR1 SGHRS, CDR2 YFSETQ. DNA of the CDR3: TGCGCCAGCAGCTTAAATCCCGGGGCTAAGAACACTGAAGCTTTCTTT. This gives the protein CASSLNPGAKNTEAFF.

The V and J genes are TRBV27 and TRBJ1-1, with D perhaps TRBD1 (5 bases). In germline, CDR1 is MNHEY, CDR2 SMNVEV (reference sequence). The V end was cut by 7 bases, the J end by 0 bases, with 18 bases between. The CDR3 consists of 16 residues. In nucleotides, the CDR3 is TGTGCCAGCACCCGCGACAGATCTGGGATGAACACTGAAGCTTTCTTT. Protein sequence: CASTRDRSGMNTEAFF.

This sequence joins TRBV15 and TRBJ2-7; D unclear. CDR3 length: 14 residues. V gave up 0 bases and J gave up 5 bases, with 11 bases separating them. Per germline, CDR1 LNHNV and CDR2 YYDKDF (reference sequence). As DNA, the CDR3 is TGTGCCACCAGCAGAGATCCCGGCATCAACGAGCAGTACTTC. Translation: CATSRDPGINEQYF. The full variable domain, with the rest looked up from reference TRBV15 and TRBJ2-7, is DAMVIQNPRYQVTQFGKPVTLSCSQTLNHNVMYWYQQKSSQAPKLLFHYYDKDFNNEADTPDNFQSRRPNTSFCFLDIRSPGLGDTAMYLCATSRDPGINEQYFGPGTRLTVT.

The chain couples TRBV11-2 to TRBJ1-4; maybe TRBD1 (5 bases). V was trimmed by 2 bases and J by 2 bases, leaving 9 bases between them. The CDR3 has 15 amino acids. CDR1 is SGHAT, CDR2 FQNNGV, per germline. DNA of the CDR3: TGTGCCAGCAGCTTAAGCGGGGGGACTAATGAAAAACTGTTTTTT. This sequence encodes CASSLSGGTNEKLFF.

The chain combines TRBV9 with TRBJ2-1; D is uncertain. The CDR3 covers 13 residues. Germline V CDR1 and CDR2: SGDLS, YYNGEE. V lost 3 bases, J lost 4 bases, and 8 bases lay in between. The CDR3 here is CASSDGRYNEQFF. DNA of the CDR3: TGTGCCAGCAGCGACGGGCGATACAATGAGCAGTTCTTC.

The chain recombines TRBV19 with TRBJ2-1; D is possibly TRBD1 or TRBD2 (5 bases each). This CDR3 has 17 amino acids. The germline V gene encodes CDR1 LNHDA and CDR2 SQIVND (reference sequence). V lost 3 bases to trimming and J lost 2 bases, with 17 bases between them. The CDR3 nucleotides are TGTGCCAGTAGTATTACCGTGGCCGGGGCGCCCTACAATGAGCAGTTCTTC. Protein sequence: CASSITVAGAPYNEQFF.

V usage is TRBV28 and J usage is TRBJ2-7; perhaps TRBD1 as D (6 bases). Trimming pared 7 bases from V and 2 bases from J, leaving 15 bases between. Germline V gene lookup returns CDR1 MDHEN and CDR2 SYDVKM. The CDR3 is 14 amino acids. CDR3 region: CASKQGFGPYEQYF. CDR3 in DNA: TGTGCCAGCAAGCAGGGGTTCGGACCCTACGAGCAGTACTTC.

This clone showed up just a few times. The chain joins TRBV11-1 to TRBJ2-5; D is ambiguous. There are 13 residues in the CDR3. The V gene lost 1 base and the J gene lost 5 bases, with 8 bases spanning the gap. Germline CDR1 SGHAT, CDR2 FQDESV (reference sequence). Here the CDR3 reads CASSLGHGETQYF. CDR3 DNA: TGTGCCAGCAGCTTAGGACACGGGGAGACCCAGTACTTC. The whole variable domain, filled in from reference TRBV11-1 and TRBJ2-5, reads EAEVAQSPRYKITEKSQAVAFWCDPISGHATLYWYRQILGQGPELLVQFQDESVVDDSQLPKDRFSAERLKGVDSTLKIQPAELGDSAMYLCASSLGHGETQYFGPGTRLLVL.

This chain joins TRBV7-8 and TRBJ2-7, with a possible D match to TRBD2 (6 bases). The CDR3 is 14 residues long. Trimming removed 8 bases at V and 5 bases at J, with 19 bases between. CDR1 is SGHVS, CDR2 FQNEAQ, per germline. CDR3 bases: TGTGCCAGCCGACTACTAGTGGGAGGACACGAGCAGTACTTC. Protein product: CASRLLVGGHEQYF.

J is TRBJ2-1 and V is TRBV5-6; D perhaps matches TRBD2 (5 bases). Germline-derived CDR1 and CDR2 are SGHDT and YYEEEE. CDR3 length: 16 amino acids. V was shortened by 1 base and J by 7 bases, with 18 bases between the two germline ends. This CDR3 reads CASSLRREQRGNEQFF. In DNA, the CDR3 is TGTGCCAGCAGCTTGCGGCGAGAACAGCGAGGGAATGAGCAGTTCTTC. The full variable domain, with the rest looked up from reference TRBV5-6 and TRBJ2-1, is DAGVTQSPTHLIKTRGQQVTLRCSPKSGHDTVSWYQQALGQGPQFIFQYYEEEERQRGNFPDRFSGHQFPNYSSELNVNALLLGDSALYLCASSLRREQRGNEQFFGPGTRLTVL.

The V call is TRBV28, the J call TRBJ1-1; 7 bases agree with TRBD1. Germline values: CDR1 MDHEN, CDR2 SYDVKM. The V gene end was trimmed by 5 bases and the J gene end by 3 bases; junction bases not matched to a gene: 9. The CDR3 covers 15 residues. CDR3 protein: CASSQWRGQDTEAFF. CDR3 sequence (DNA): TGTGCCAGCAGTCAATGGAGGGGGCAGGACACTGAAGCTTTCTTT. The variable domain in full, completed from reference TRBV28 and TRBJ1-1, reads DVKVTQSSRYLVKRTGEKVFLECVQDMDHENMFWYRQDPGLGLRLIYFSYDVKMKEKGDIPEGYSVSREKKERFSLILESASTNQTSMYLCASSQWRGQDTEAFFGQGTRLTVV.

V and J are TRBV9 and TRBJ2-3; possibly TRBD1 or TRBD2 for D (5 bases each). The CDR3 totals 15 residues. Germline CDR1 and CDR2: SGDLS and YYNGEE. V was cut by 2 bases and J by 2 bases, with 12 bases left in between. The CDR3 DNA reads TGTGCCAGCAGCGTCGGCCCCGGGGCCACAGATACGCAGTATTTT. Protein product: CASSVGPGATDTQYF.

The rearrangement joins TRBV28 to TRBJ2-7; 10 nucleotides match TRBD2. The CDR3 consists of 13 residues. V lost 6 bases, J lost 6 bases, and 5 bases stayed unmatched. Germline values: CDR1 MDHEN, CDR2 SYDVKM. The CDR3, as DNA: TGTGCCAGCAGAGCTAGCGGGGGAGGCGAGCAGTACTTC. This codes for CASRASGGGEQYF.

The chain joins TRBV9 to TRBJ2-3; 8 nucleotides match TRBD2. Germline values: CDR1 SGDLS, CDR2 YYNGEE. The V gene end was trimmed by 2 bases and the J gene end by 2 bases; junction bases not matched to a gene: 10. The CDR3 runs to 17 residues. CDR3 sequence: CASSVGPGGFYTDTQYF. CDR3 nucleotides: TGTGCCAGCAGCGTGGGGCCGGGAGGGTTCTACACAGATACGCAGTATTTT. Using reference TRBV9 and TRBJ2-3 for the parts outside the CDR3, the full variable domain is DSGVTQTPKHLITATGQRVTLRCSPRSGDLSVYWYQQSLDQGLQFLIQYYNGEERAKGNILERFSAQQFPDLHSELNLSSLELGDSALYFCASSVGPGGFYTDTQYFGPGTRLTVL.

This sequence joins TRBV19 and TRBJ2-4, with D perhaps matching TRBD1 (6 bases). The V gene's germline CDR1 is LNHDA and CDR2 SQIVND (reference sequence). The CDR3 length is 15 residues. Between the trimmed V and J ends, which lost 4 bases and 0 bases, there was a span of 10 bases. CDR3 DNA: TGTGCCAGTAGTAGCACAGGGCTAGCCAAAAACATTCAGTACTTC. Amino acids: CASSSTGLAKNIQYF.

This chain uses TRBV4-1 with TRBJ1-6; D is possibly TRBD1 (6 bases). The CDR3 runs to 17 residues. Germline V gene sequence: CDR1 MGHRA, CDR2 YSYEKL. Deletions cut 1 base from V and 4 bases from J, with 14 bases between. CDR3: CASSQVSQGGYNSPLHF. The CDR3 nucleotides are TGCGCCAGCAGCCAAGTGTCACAGGGAGGATATAATTCACCCCTCCACTTT.

The V gene is TRBV6-1, the J gene TRBJ1-1, with D possibly being TRBD1 (5 bases). Trimming pared 2 bases from V and 1 base from J, leaving 11 bases between. This CDR3 has 15 residues. Germline CDR1 reads MNHNS; CDR2 reads SASEGT. DNA for the CDR3: TGTGCCAGCAGTGAAAGGGTCGGGGGGAACACTGAAGCTTTCTTT. Protein sequence: CASSERVGGNTEAFF.